These 2 T cell receptor beta chains were all obtained from the same sample, sequenced in a study of CD8 T cells in Susac syndrome. Reverse transcription of roughly 0.5 to 1 ug RNA used random hexamers. TCRdb called the immunoSEQ multiplex PCR reads again in MiXCR, with one record for every CDR3 protein. Of about 210,000 distinct CDR3 sequences in the sample, 95% were seen once. The specimen sequenced was CD4+ T cells from PBMCs. The receptor set was obtained from a human donor with multiple sclerosis.

The J gene is TRBJ2-7, the V gene TRBV29-1; 7 bases match TRBD1. CDR1 is SQVTM and CDR2 is ANQGSEA in the germline V gene. V dropped 7 bases and J dropped 3; count of bases not matched to a gene: 6. This CDR3 region has 12 residues. CDR3 in amino acids: CSGRDSLYEQYF. CDR3 coding DNA: TGCAGCGGCCGGGACAGCCTCTACGAGCAGTACTTC.

V usage is TRBV5-4 and J usage is TRBJ2-7; possible D gene TRBD1, 6 bases. V lost 0 bases, J lost 1 base, and 8 bases lay in between. This CDR3 contains 14 residues. CDR1 and CDR2 from the germline V gene are SGHNT and YYREEE (reference sequence). CDR3 nucleotides: TGTGCCAGCAGCTTGGAGACAGGTTCCTACGAGCAGTACTTC. Its translation: CASSLETGSYEQYF.